The 25 T cell receptor beta chains listed next were all sequenced from one sample in a study of T cell changes during pregnancy in multiple sclerosis. Assay used: immunoSEQ multiplex PCR; TCRdb lists only in-frame clones, some missing. This sample has more than 85,000 clones, with over 85% found just once. Material: peripheral blood, obtained in the third trimester of pregnancy. The receptors originated from a female donor in good health, enrolled as a control in a pregnancy study.

CDR3 residues: CASGRGSDEQYF. The DNA for the CDR3 is TGTGCCAGCGGGCGGGGGAGCGACGAGCAGTACTTC. This chain uses TRBV9 with TRBJ2-7, with 7 bases identical to TRBD2. The CDR3 is 12 residues long. Per the germline V gene, CDR1 is SGDLS and CDR2 is YYNGEE. With V trimmed by 7 bases and J by 5 bases, 6 bases remained unmatched.

This clone was seen just once. This chain connects TRBV14 to TRBJ2-7, with D possibly matching TRBD1 (6 bases). CDR1 SGHDN and CDR2 FVKESK come from the germline V gene. The V end lost 1 base, the J end lost 1 base, and 8 bases lay between the germline ends. This CDR3 has 14 residues. CDR3 loop: CASSQVGGSYEQYF. CDR3 coding DNA: TGTGCCAGCAGCCAAGTAGGGGGATCCTACGAGCAGTACTTC.

The V call is TRBV5-4, the J call TRBJ2-1; 9 bases map to TRBD2. V trimming: 0 bases; J trimming: 4 bases; junction bases outside the gene matches: 5. CDR1 and CDR2 from the germline V gene are SGHNT and YYREEE (reference sequence). The CDR3 contains 16 residues. CDR3 coding DNA: TGTGCCAGCAGCTTGGACTGGGCGGGAGGGTACAATGAGCAGTTCTTC. This encodes CASSLDWAGGYNEQFF.

The chain employs TRBV27 and TRBJ2-3; 9 nucleotides match TRBD2. Per germline, CDR1 MNHEY and CDR2 SMNVEV (reference sequence). The CDR3 spans 15 residues. The V segment lost 2 bases and the J segment 4 bases; nucleotides outside the gene matches: 4. The DNA for the CDR3 is TGTGCCAGCAGTTTAGTAGCGGGAGTTGCAGATACGCAGTATTTT. Amino acid sequence: CASSLVAGVADTQYF.

The gene calls are TRBV6-5 and TRBJ2-6; a possible D gene is TRBD1 (5 bases). The V and J ends lost 5 bases and 3 bases respectively, with 11 bases between them. The CDR3 runs to 15 residues. Germline V lookup: CDR1 MNHEY, CDR2 SVGAGI. This CDR3 reads CASSPGIRGANVLTF. CDR3 coding DNA: TGTGCCAGCAGTCCAGGGATCCGTGGGGCCAACGTCCTGACTTTC.

The chain links TRBV6-5 to TRBJ1-1, with no clear D. This CDR3 has 13 amino acids. Per the germline V gene, CDR1 is MNHEY and CDR2 is SVGAGI. V shed 7 bases and J shed 4 bases, with 13 bases lying between them. CDR3 loop: CASTSDYSTEAFF. The DNA for the CDR3 is TGTGCCAGCACATCGGACTACTCCACTGAAGCTTTCTTT.

This rearrangement joins TRBV9 to TRBJ2-2, with a possible D match to TRBD1 (6 bases). V was pared by 7 bases and J by 7 bases, with 17 bases between. CDR3 length: 14 residues. The germline gives CDR1 SGDLS, CDR2 YYNGEE. CDR3 loop: CASRLDRSSGELFF. Here the CDR3 DNA reads TGTGCCAGCCGACTCGACAGGAGCAGCGGGGAGCTGTTTTTT.

V usage is TRBV28 and J usage is TRBJ2-7; D perhaps matches TRBD1 (6 bases). The germline gives CDR1 MDHEN, CDR2 SYDVKM. CDR3 length: 14 residues. Trimming took off 7 bases at V and 6 bases at J, with 19 bases between the two ends. CDR3 region: CASNYRTAQSEQYF. The CDR3 nucleotides are TGTGCCAGCAATTACAGGACAGCCCAGAGCGAGCAGTACTTC.

Comment on this clone: Relative to the germline gene, one junction end is altered; a read error may explain this. The chain combines TRBV6-5 with TRBJ2-1; 12 bases are shared with TRBD2. The CDR3 length is 13 residues. Germline CDR1 MNHEY, CDR2 SVGAGI. The CDR3, as DNA: TGTGCCAGCAGTCACCGACTAGCGGGAGAATGGGTCTTC. It translates to CASSHRLAGEWVF.

V and J are TRBV4-1 and TRBJ1-2; TRBD1 agrees at 8 bases. The ends lost 1 base at V and 7 bases at J; junction bases unmatched: 5. Germline lookup yields CDR1 MGHRA and CDR2 YSYEKL. The CDR3 loop spans 14 amino acids. The CDR3 reads CASSQAGQGLGYTF. The CDR3 DNA follows: TGCGCCAGCAGCCAAGCCGGACAGGGTCTTGGCTACACCTTC.

The chain uses TRBV6-6 and TRBJ1-2; the D is unclear. Per the germline V gene, CDR1 is MNHNY and CDR2 is SVGAGI (reference sequence). The CDR3 is 15 residues long. The V end was cut by 6 bases, the J end by 4 bases, with 18 bases between. The CDR3 coding sequence is TGTGCCAGCAGGATACAGCTTAACGGGGTCTATGGCTACACCTTC. Protein sequence: CASRIQLNGVYGYTF.

The rearrangement links TRBV2 to TRBJ1-4; possibly TRBD1 for D (5 bases). The germline V and J ends were trimmed by 4 bases and 4 bases, with 7 bases remaining between them. The germline gives CDR1 SNHLY, CDR2 FYNNEI. This CDR3 is 13 amino acids long. The DNA of the CDR3 is TGTGCCAGCAGTGGACAGCTTAATGAAAAACTGTTTTTT. This sequence encodes CASSGQLNEKLFF.

V is TRBV27 and J is TRBJ1-2; TRBD1 matches 9 bases. Trimming removed 4 bases from V and 4 bases from J; junction bases left unmatched: 4. CDR1 MNHEY and CDR2 SMNVEV come from the germline V gene (reference sequence). The CDR3 covers 14 residues. CDR3 in amino acids: CASSSTGGIYGYTF. The CDR3, as DNA: TGTGCCAGCAGTTCGACAGGGGGGATCTATGGCTACACCTTC.

J is TRBJ2-1 and V is TRBV18, with a possible D match to TRBD2 (5 bases). CDR1 and CDR2 from the germline V gene are KGHSH and LQKENI. V lost 2 bases and J 9 bases, leaving 14 bases between the germline ends. This CDR3 comprises 14 residues. CDR3 sequence (DNA): TGTGCCAGCTCACCATTACACGAGGGTAGTGAGCAGTTCTTC. As protein: CASSPLHEGSEQFF.

This clone has only one observation. The chain is built from TRBV5-4 and TRBJ2-1, with 10 bases identical to TRBD2. Germline lookup yields CDR1 SGHNT and CDR2 YYREEE (reference sequence). The V gene end was trimmed by 2 bases and the J gene end by 9 bases; junction bases not matched to a gene: 8. The CDR3 extends over 15 amino acids. DNA for the CDR3: TGTGCCAGCAGCTTTGAAGCGGGAGGGCCTGGTGAGCAGTTCTTC. Translation: CASSFEAGGPGEQFF.

The chain has TRBV30 and TRBJ1-1; 8 nucleotides align to TRBD1. The V segment lost 4 bases and the J segment 3 bases; nucleotides outside the gene matches: 4. This CDR3 region has 13 residues. Germline V CDR1 and CDR2: GTSNPN, SVGIG (reference sequence). DNA for the CDR3: TGTGCCTGGACAGGGGGCTTAGACACTGAAGCTTTCTTT. It is translated as CAWTGGLDTEAFF.

CDR3 nucleotide sequence: TGCAGCGGATCGGTTTCTGGCGGGGAGCTGTTTTTT. Translating it yields CSGSVSGGELFF. The chain carries TRBV29-1 and TRBJ2-2; D unclear. CDR3 size: 12 residues. V was clipped by 7 bases and J by 7 bases, with 13 bases between them. The germline gives CDR1 SQVTM, CDR2 ANQGSEA.

The chain employs TRBV27 and TRBJ2-1; the match to TRBD2 covers 9 bases. Looked up from germline, CDR1 is MNHEY and CDR2 is SMNVEV (reference sequence). V lost 5 bases and J lost 5; bases outside the gene matches: 4. The CDR3 has 14 residues. In nucleotides, the CDR3 is TGTGCCAGCAGTCGGACTAGCGCCCACAATGAGCAGTTCTTC. This codes for CASSRTSAHNEQFF.

This clone was detected once. The chain combines TRBV6-1 with TRBJ2-6, with a tentative D call TRBD2 (5 bases). This CDR3 comprises 15 residues. Germline assignment: CDR1 MNHNS and CDR2 SASEGT. V lost 5 bases and J lost 2, with 10 bases in between. CDR3 bases: TGTGCCAGCAGTCATACTAGACCTGGGGCCAACGTCCTGACTTTC. Translation: CASSHTRPGANVLTF.

V gene TRBV19 combines with J gene TRBJ2-7; no clear D. V was trimmed by 3 bases and J by 2 bases, leaving 11 bases between them. Germline CDR1 reads LNHDA; CDR2 reads SQIVND (reference sequence). The CDR3 length is 14 residues. CDR3 protein: CASSISRGPYEQYF. In DNA, the CDR3 is TGTGCCAGTAGTATTTCTCGCGGCCCCTACGAGCAGTACTTC.

This clone showed up just once. V is TRBV6-6 and J is TRBJ1-1; a possible D gene is TRBD1 (6 bases). V lost 9 bases, J lost 5 bases, and 19 bases lay in between. This CDR3 has 14 residues. Germline V gene sequence: CDR1 MNHNY, CDR2 SVGAGI (reference sequence). In DNA form, the CDR3 reads TGTGCCAGTTCCGCCGCAGGGGAGTGGACTGAAGCTTTCTTT. It encodes CASSAAGEWTEAFF.

J is TRBJ2-2 and V is TRBV6-4; 8 bases align to TRBD2. This CDR3 region has 15 residues. Per germline, CDR1 MRHNA and CDR2 SNTAGT. The ends lost 7 bases at V and 6 bases at J; junction bases unmatched: 10. The CDR3 coding sequence is TGTGCCAGCACCGTTGGTAGCGGGATTCCCGGGGAGCTGTTTTTT. The encoded protein is CASTVGSGIPGELFF.

V gene TRBV6-5 combines with J gene TRBJ2-7; 11 positions agree with TRBD1. The CDR3 covers 15 residues. V gave up 5 bases and J gave up 4 bases; unmatched junction bases: 7. Germline CDR1 reads MNHEY; CDR2 reads SVGAGI. The CDR3 region has the DNA TGTGCCAGCAGTCGCGGACAGGGGGCGAGGTACGAGCAGTACTTC. Its translation: CASSRGQGARYEQYF.

This clone was seen a few times. This chain connects TRBV29-1 to TRBJ2-1, with 10 positions matching TRBD1. Germline CDR1 reads SQVTM; CDR2 reads ANQGSEA. This CDR3 has 16 residues. J gave up 7 bases and V 5 bases, and 14 bases lay outside the gene matches. Here the CDR3 DNA reads TGCAGCGTTCAAAATCCCGGGACAGGGGACGTAAATGAGCAGTTCTTC. Protein sequence: CSVQNPGTGDVNEQFF.

The chain couples TRBV4-1 to TRBJ1-2; weak D call: TRBD1 (5 bases). Germline lookup yields CDR1 MGHRA and CDR2 YSYEKL. V shed 4 bases and J shed 4 bases, with 22 bases lying between them. The CDR3 consists of 17 residues. This chain's CDR3 is CASSPRAGGSQLYGYTF. CDR3 nucleotides: TGCGCCAGCAGCCCCCGGGCCGGGGGAAGCCAACTCTATGGCTACACCTTC.